The entry that follows covers one TCR beta chain sequence. Antigen unknown. This clone may be a read error of a much larger clone one base away. PCR was performed a second time for about 7 to 11 cycles using a sample-barcoded 5' primer and a J-beta primer mix. TCRdb passed the 5' RACE reads through MiXCR, listing each CDR3 protein once. The data show 1.5 million to 2 million distinct CDR3 sequences, about 30% seen once. The germline gives CDR1 SQVTM, CDR2 ANQGSEA. V shed 7 bases and J 10 bases; nucleotides not matched to a gene: 10. This CDR3 region has 12 residues. The entry originates in a study of blood T cells in healthy people across ages. Study-wide results and caveats: As age increased, TCR beta diversity per million T cells fell in a roughly linear fashion. Nothing was known about donor CMV status, and this possibly confounded expanded clonotype changes.

Caucasian individuals from Russia who were healthy and aged 6 to 90 acted as donors. The rearrangement links TRBV29-1 to TRBJ2-7, with 10 nucleotides matching TRBD1. The sequence derives from a woman aged 25-40 years in good health. The source material was blood. Here the CDR3 reads CSGVGTGVQQYF. DNA of the CDR3: TGCAGCGGGGTGGGGACAGGGGTCCAACAGTACTTC.